Each of the 17 T cell receptor beta chains below was sequenced from the same sample in a study of read filtering for tumor transcriptome and immune sequencing. Molecular barcoded adaptors covering alpha/delta and beta/gamma chains were used on approximately 400 ng RNA. TCRdb used MiXCR to reprocess the reads, holding one entry per CDR3 protein. Of 15,000 to 20,000 distinct CDR3 sequences listed, 22% are singletons. Sequencing was done on a sample of a population of CD138-negative cells sorted from bone marrow. The source is a donor at least 40 years old with multiple myeloma.

This clonotype was observed at least ten times. V is TRBV7-2 and J is TRBJ2-1; 12 bases line up with TRBD1. The CDR3 totals 15 residues. With V trimmed by 5 bases and J by 7 bases, 6 bases remained unmatched. From germline, CDR1 is SGHTA and CDR2 FQGNSA. Written as DNA, the CDR3 is TGTGCCAGCAGCCTGGGACAGGGGGCGCCGAATGAGCAGTTCTTC. Its translation: CASSLGQGAPNEQFF.

CDR3 protein: CASSYTPGTVSYEQYF. The CDR3 coding sequence is TGTGCCAGCAGTTACACACCCGGGACAGTCTCCTACGAGCAGTACTTC. The chain combines TRBV6-2 or TRBV6-3 with TRBJ2-7; 7 bases are shared with TRBD1. Trimming cost V 2 bases and J 0 bases; bases outside gene matches: 7. Per the germline V gene, CDR1 is MNHEY and CDR2 is SVGEGT. The CDR3 extends over 16 amino acids.

The V and J genes are TRBV5-1 and TRBJ1-6, with D hard to call. Trimming left V 1 base short and J 7 bases short, with 6 bases between. This CDR3 comprises 13 residues. Per the germline V gene, CDR1 is SGHRS and CDR2 is YFSETQ. CDR3 in amino acids: CASSLTANSPLHF. CDR3 in DNA: TGCGCCAGCAGCTTGACAGCCAATTCACCCCTCCACTTT.

There are many counts of this clonotype. This sequence joins TRBV20-1 and TRBJ1-1, with a possible D match to TRBD1 (6 bases). This CDR3 has 13 amino acids. With 4 bases removed from V and 1 base from J, the gap between germline ends came to 10 bases. The V gene's germline CDR1 is DFQATT and CDR2 SNEGSKA (reference sequence). This chain's CDR3 is CSAIRGENTEAFF. CDR3 nucleotide sequence: TGCAGTGCTATCAGGGGCGAGAACACTGAAGCTTTCTTT.

In its sample, this clonotype ranks as medium-sized (0.01 to 0.1%). The chain combines TRBV29-1 with TRBJ2-6; unclear D gene. The CDR3 is made up of 13 amino acids. The V end lost 6 bases, the J end lost 4 bases, and 10 bases lay between the germline ends. The V gene's germline CDR1 is SQVTM and CDR2 ANQGSEA. The CDR3 sequence: CSVSKSGANVLTF. The CDR3 DNA is TGCAGCGTCTCTAAATCCGGGGCCAACGTCCTGACTTTC.

This clonotype was seen many times. This chain joins TRBV7-6 and TRBJ2-1, with 8 bases identical to TRBD2. Losses at the gene ends were 5 bases for V and 3 bases for J; bases not matched to a gene: 6. In germline, CDR1 is SGHVS, CDR2 FNYEAQ. The CDR3 has 15 amino acids. CDR3 in DNA: TGTGCCAGCAGCAAAACTAGCGGATTCTACAATGAGCAGTTCTTC. Protein sequence: CASSKTSGFYNEQFF.

This clonotype was seen repeatedly, ten times or more. V gene TRBV7-9 combines with J gene TRBJ2-1, with D hard to call. Germline CDR1 is SEHNR and CDR2 is FQNEAQ (reference sequence). Trimming pared 6 bases from V and 5 bases from J, leaving 23 bases between. The CDR3 contains 17 residues. The CDR3 DNA sequence: TGTGCCAGCAGAATTATCGGGCCTAGTAGATCCCACAATGAGCAGTTCTTC. It is translated as CASRIIGPSRSHNEQFF.

The gene calls are TRBV28 and TRBJ1-1; 12 nucleotides match TRBD1. Unmatched junction bases numbered 6, after V lost 6 bases and J lost 1 base. The CDR3 covers 16 residues. Germline V gives CDR1 MDHEN, CDR2 SYDVKM. The CDR3 nucleotides are TGTGCCAGCAGGCCGGGACAGGGGGCTCCGAACACTGAAGCTTTCTTT. The encoded protein is CASRPGQGAPNTEAFF.

This clonotype was seen repeatedly, ten times or more. The gene calls are TRBV30 and TRBJ2-2; 9 bases align to TRBD2. The CDR3 consists of 14 residues. Looked up from germline, CDR1 is GTSNPN and CDR2 is SVGIG (reference sequence). V lost 3 bases, J lost 5 bases, and 4 bases stayed unmatched. The CDR3 reads CAWSVTSGTGELFF. The CDR3 bases are TGTGCCTGGAGCGTGACTAGCGGAACCGGGGAGCTGTTTTTT. The full variable domain, in which reference TRBV30 and TRBJ2-2 provide the parts outside the CDR3, is SQTIHQWPATLVQPVGSPLSLECTVEGTSNPNLYWYRQAAGRGLQLLFYSVGIGQISSEVPQNLSASRPQDRQFILSSKKLLLSDSGFYLCAWSVTSGTGELFFGEGSRLTVL.

This sequence joins TRBV30 and TRBJ2-5; 11 bases fit TRBD2. This CDR3 contains 15 residues. Germline CDR1 is GTSNPN and CDR2 is SVGIG (reference sequence). The trim removed 4 bases at V and 4 bases at J, leaving 8 bases unmatched. The CDR3 nucleotides read TGTGCCTGGAAGAGGCTAGCGGGAGGAAGAGAGACCCAGTACTTC. Translation gives CAWKRLAGGRETQYF.

This clonotype was counted at least ten times. As DNA, the CDR3 is TGTGCCAGCAGCCCTCTATCTGGGGCCAACGTCCTGACTTTC. This translates into CASSPLSGANVLTF. The chain links TRBV6-2 or TRBV6-3 to TRBJ2-6; D gene unclear. The CDR3 consists of 14 residues. V lost 6 bases to trimming and J lost 1 base, with 7 bases between them. Germline V gene data show CDR1 as MNHEY and CDR2 as SVGEGT.

This clonotype was detected once. A far more abundant clone sits one base away, making this likely a read error. The chain links TRBV5-8 to TRBJ2-1; maybe TRBD2 (5 bases). Trimming left V 3 bases short and J 12 bases short, with 10 bases between. CDR3 length: 11 residues. Germline loops: CDR1 SGHTS, CDR2 YDEGEE. CDR3 nucleotides: TGTGCCAGCAGCTATGGACTCGCGCAGTTCTTC. This sequence encodes CASSYGLAQFF. The complete variable domain, with remaining parts taken from reference TRBV5-8 and TRBJ2-1, reads EAGVTQSPTHLIKTRGQQATLRCSPISGHTSVYWYQQALGLGLQFLLWYDEGEERNRGNFPPRFSGRQFPNYSSELNVNALELEDSALYLCASSYGLAQFFGPGTRLTVL.

This clonotype showed up many times. The chain carries TRBV29-1 and TRBJ1-1; D ambiguous. Trimming stripped 7 bases from V and 8 bases from J, with 14 bases between. The CDR3 totals 11 residues. Germline lookup yields CDR1 SQVTM and CDR2 ANQGSEA. CDR3 sequence reads: CSARYRYEAFF. CDR3 in DNA: TGCAGCGCACGATATCGGTACGAAGCTTTCTTT.

On this clonotype itself: This may stem from a read error, because a much larger clone lies one nucleotide away. The CDR3 here is CSARDGDLGFEQFF. CDR3 in DNA: TGCAGTGCTAGAGACGGGGATTTAGGATTTGAGCAGTTCTTC. The rearrangement uses TRBV20-1 and TRBJ2-1; D is possibly TRBD2 (5 bases). CDR3 length: 14 amino acids. Germline assignment: CDR1 DFQATT and CDR2 SNEGSKA (reference sequence). The ends were cut back, 0 bases at V and 9 bases at J, with 15 bases in the middle.

V usage is TRBV5-1 and J usage is TRBJ2-2, with TRBD1 as a possible D gene (6 bases). V was shortened by 6 bases and J by 0 bases, with 9 bases between the two germline ends. CDR3 length: 14 residues. Looked up from germline, CDR1 is SGHRS and CDR2 is YFSETQ. CDR3 nucleotides: TGCGCCAGCAAGAACAGGGCGAACACCGGGGAGCTGTTTTTT. Residues: CASKNRANTGELFF.

This clonotype was recorded many times. This sequence joins TRBV7-2 and TRBJ2-4; D ambiguous. Germline CDR1 and CDR2: SGHTA and FQGNSA. Trimming cost V 5 bases and J 2 bases, with 13 bases left between them. The CDR3 is made up of 15 amino acids. The CDR3 DNA reads TGTGCCAGCAGCCTACTCTCAAATCCCAAAAACATTCAGTACTTC. Protein sequence: CASSLLSNPKNIQYF.

The chain couples TRBV18 to TRBJ2-5; possible D gene TRBD1, 6 bases. The germline V gene has CDR1 KGHSH and CDR2 LQKENI. Trimming removed 5 bases from V and 2 bases from J, with 18 bases in between. CDR3 length: 16 amino acids. The CDR3 DNA reads as TGTGCCAGCTCAGAAATCCCGGGACACCTTCAAGAGACCCAGTACTTC. This gives the protein CASSEIPGHLQETQYF.